One and the same sample provided the 16 T cell receptor beta chains below, sequenced in a study of early T cells in non-severe SARS-CoV-2 infection. TCRdb processed the 5' RACE reads anew with MiXCR; each CDR3 protein has one entry. The sample consists of roughly 53,000 distinct CDR3 sequences, about 12% of them appearing once. Specimen: whole blood, collected at baseline. These receptors came from an adult who was a healthcare worker with PCR-confirmed SARS-CoV-2 infection or an uninfected control (not recorded which).

This clonotype was picked up a small number of times. V and J are TRBV19 and TRBJ2-2; D possibly corresponds to TRBD1 (6 bases). Trimming took off 7 bases at V and 3 bases at J, with 12 bases between the two ends. CDR1 LNHDA and CDR2 SQIVND come from the germline V gene (reference sequence). This CDR3 contains 14 residues. CDR3 region: CASNRVGDTGELFF. CDR3 DNA sequence: TGTGCCAGTAACAGGGTTGGGGACACCGGGGAGCTGTTTTTT.

This clonotype has just a few counts. This chain joins TRBV12-3 or TRBV12-4 and TRBJ1-6, with D possibly being TRBD1 (6 bases). The CDR3 has 16 residues. V dropped 5 bases and J dropped 5 bases, with 16 bases sitting between them. CDR3 coding DNA: TGTGCCAGCAGTGGCGCGAGTAGGGGGGATAATTCACCCCTCCACTTT. Translating gives CASSGASRGDNSPLHF.

This clonotype has more than one count but fewer than ten. J is TRBJ2-6 and V is TRBV18; 12 bases fit TRBD2. CDR3 size: 20 residues. Germline V gene data show CDR1 as KGHSH and CDR2 as LQKENI. J gave up 0 bases and V 3 bases, and 9 bases lay outside the gene matches. The CDR3 nucleotides read TGTGCCAGCTCACCTCGACTAGCGGGAGACCATACCTCTGGGGCCAACGTCCTGACTTTC. Translated, it gives CASSPRLAGDHTSGANVLTF.

The V and J genes are TRBV7-3 and TRBJ2-1, with no clear D. The CDR3 consists of 13 residues. Looked up from germline, CDR1 is SGHTA and CDR2 is FQGTGA. The V and J ends lost 1 base and 9 bases respectively, with 10 bases between them. This chain's CDR3 is CASSLRGETEQFF. The CDR3, as DNA: TGTGCCAGCAGCTTAAGGGGTGAGACTGAGCAGTTCTTC. The full variable domain, completed using reference TRBV7-3 and TRBJ2-1, is GAGVSQTPSNKVTEKGKYVELRCDPISGHTALYWYRQSLGQGPEFLIYFQGTGAADDSGLPNDRFFAVRPEGSVSTLKIQRTERGDSAVYLCASSLRGETEQFFGPGTRLTVL.

V usage is TRBV3-1 and J usage is TRBJ2-2, with a tentative D call TRBD1 (5 bases). V gave up 3 bases and J gave up 2 bases, with 10 bases separating them. The CDR3 runs to 15 residues. Germline values: CDR1 LGHDT, CDR2 YNNKEL (reference sequence). In DNA form, the CDR3 reads TGTGCCAGCAGCCATTCGGACAAAAACACCGGGGAGCTGTTTTTT. Encoded protein: CASSHSDKNTGELFF.

V gene TRBV5-1 combines with J gene TRBJ1-1, with unresolved D. Trimming took off 7 bases at V and 1 base at J, with 20 bases between the two ends. The CDR3 has 16 residues. Germline V gene lookup returns CDR1 SGHRS and CDR2 YFSETQ. The CDR3 is CASGRALAGPNTEAFF. In DNA, the CDR3 is TGCGCCAGCGGACGGGCCTTGGCAGGCCCGAACACTGAAGCTTTCTTT.

This clonotype occurred a few times. The rearrangement uses TRBV7-9 and TRBJ2-1, with 8 nucleotides matching TRBD2. The CDR3 has 17 amino acids. Trimming cost V 1 base and J 0 bases; bases outside gene matches: 5. Germline V lookup: CDR1 SEHNR, CDR2 FQNEAQ (reference sequence). CDR3 nucleotide sequence: TGTGCCAGCAGCTTAGTACCAGGGACTAGCTCCTACAATGAGCAGTTCTTC. It translates to CASSLVPGTSSYNEQFF.

The rearrangement joins TRBV12-3 or TRBV12-4 to TRBJ2-1; 10 bases match TRBD1. CDR3 length: 15 residues. With V trimmed by 3 bases and J by 8 bases, 7 bases remained unmatched. The CDR3 here is CASSFAGQGLDEQFF. CDR3 bases: TGTGCCAGCAGTTTCGCGGGACAGGGGCTGGATGAGCAGTTCTTC.

This clonotype appeared many times. The chain links TRBV7-2 to TRBJ2-1; no clear D gene. Trimming removed 2 bases from V and 3 bases from J, with 5 bases in between. Germline V gene sequence: CDR1 SGHTA, CDR2 FQGNSA. This CDR3 contains 13 residues. The CDR3 loop reads CASSLISYNEQFF. The CDR3 region has the DNA TGTGCCAGCAGCTTAATTAGCTACAATGAGCAGTTCTTC.

This clonotype was seen a handful of times. The rearrangement joins TRBV14 to TRBJ2-1; TRBD2 agrees at 10 bases. The germline gives CDR1 SGHDN, CDR2 FVKESK. The CDR3 covers 15 residues. V shed 0 bases and J 14 bases; nucleotides not matched to a gene: 10. Here the CDR3 reads CASSQDQITGTSEFF. CDR3 DNA sequence: TGTGCCAGCAGCCAAGATCAAATAACCGGGACTAGCGAGTTCTTC.

This clonotype occurred a few times. J is TRBJ2-1 and V is TRBV18; D perhaps matches TRBD2 (5 bases). Germline CDR1 KGHSH, CDR2 LQKENI. CDR3 length: 14 amino acids. Trimming stripped 2 bases from V and 2 bases from J, with 7 bases between. The chain's CDR3 is CASSPTGTYNEQFF. In nucleotides, the CDR3 is TGTGCCAGCTCACCAACCGGGACCTACAATGAGCAGTTCTTC.

This clonotype was observed a few times. The chain employs TRBV11-3 and TRBJ2-1; no firm D call. The germline V gene has CDR1 SGHNT and CDR2 YENEEA. V lost 4 bases and J lost 3, with 16 bases in between. The CDR3 is 16 residues long. CDR3 region: CASSSSLSRNYNEQFF. The CDR3 coding sequence is TGTGCCAGCAGCTCCAGCCTCAGCAGAAACTACAATGAGCAGTTCTTC.

Ten or more counts support this clonotype. This chain joins TRBV14 and TRBJ2-7, with 12 bases matching TRBD2. The CDR3 has 15 amino acids. The V and J ends lost 6 bases and 4 bases, in that order; junction bases with no gene match: 7. The V gene's germline CDR1 is SGHDN and CDR2 FVKESK. CDR3 nucleotides: TGTGCCAGCAGTTATGGACTAGCGGGAAGATACGAGCAGTACTTC. It translates to CASSYGLAGRYEQYF.

This CDR3 reads CASSITGAIPSTEAFF. For the CDR3, the DNA is TGTGCCAGCAGCATCACAGGGGCGATTCCGAGCACTGAAGCTTTCTTT. The chain employs TRBV5-8 and TRBJ1-1; 7 bases agree with TRBD1. The trim removed 4 bases at V and 4 bases at J, leaving 13 bases unmatched. The V gene's germline CDR1 is SGHTS and CDR2 YDEGEE. The CDR3 length is 16 residues.

This chain connects TRBV28 to TRBJ2-7, with 13 bases identical to TRBD2. CDR1 is MDHEN, CDR2 SYDVKM, per germline. This CDR3 region has 16 residues. V lost 3 bases to trimming and J lost 6 bases; unmatched junction nucleotides: 8. CDR3 sequence reads: CASSFKGTSGNSEQYF. The CDR3 nucleotides read TGTGCCAGCAGTTTTAAAGGGACTAGCGGGAATAGCGAGCAGTACTTC.

This clonotype appeared a few times. The V gene is TRBV5-6, the J gene TRBJ1-6, with D perhaps TRBD1 (6 bases). CDR1 and CDR2 (germline): SGHDT, YYEEEE. V dropped 4 bases and J dropped 9 bases, with 20 bases sitting between them. The CDR3 is made up of 16 amino acids. CDR3 coding DNA: TGTGCCAGCAGCCCTCGCCTAATGGGGGCTGGTTCACCCCTCCACTTT. Its translation: CASSPRLMGAGSPLHF.